These T cell receptor beta chains were read from a single sample in a study of cytotoxic CD8 clonotypes in ibrutinib-treated CLL. Sequencing used immunoSEQ multiplex PCR; TCRdb keeps in-frame clones, though not all of them. The sample contains 300,000 or so clones, 67% of which appear only once. The material sequenced was PBMCs, taken after 36 months of ibrutinib treatment. These receptors were collected from a human donor with chronic lymphocytic leukemia. CDR3s include the opening cysteine and the closing phenylalanine or tryptophan. The order of the fields is clone size, D gene, V gene, J gene, CDR3 protein, CDR3 DNA. A D gene is named only where the DNA matches it firmly. Rows may omit the clone size; those that give it use once, few, many or a size class.

abundance: .; d_gene: TRBD1; v_gene: TRBV6-6; j_gene: TRBJ2-7; CDR3aa: CASSPDRGPYEQYF; CDR3nt: TGTGCCAGCAGCCCCGACAGGGGACCCTACGAGCAGTACTTC
abundance: .; d_gene: TRBD2; v_gene: TRBV25-1; j_gene: TRBJ2-7; CDR3aa: CASSEYPGTSASEQYF; CDR3nt: TGTGCCAGCAGTGAATACCCCGGGACTAGCGCATCCGAGCAGTACTTC
abundance: .; d_gene: .; v_gene: TRBV27; j_gene: TRBJ1-5; CDR3aa: CASSLHRVSNQPQHF; CDR3nt: TGTGCCAGCAGTTTACATCGGGTTAGCAATCAGCCCCAGCATTTT
abundance: .; d_gene: TRBD1; v_gene: TRBV11-2; j_gene: TRBJ2-7; CDR3aa: CASSLDWTGGYEQYF; CDR3nt: TGTGCCAGCAGCTTAGATTGGACAGGGGGCTACGAGCAGTACTTC
abundance: .; d_gene: .; v_gene: TRBV10-1; j_gene: TRBJ2-7; CDR3aa: CASSQGYSYEQYF; CDR3nt: TGCGCCAGCAGTCAGGGATACTCCTACGAGCAGTACTTC
abundance: few; d_gene: TRBD1; v_gene: TRBV10-3; j_gene: TRBJ2-7; CDR3aa: CAIRDRRQGDEQYF; CDR3nt: TGTGCCATCAGAGACCGGCGACAGGGCGACGAGCAGTACTTC
abundance: .; d_gene: .; v_gene: TRBV7-2; j_gene: TRBJ2-1; CDR3aa: CASRNRGGYNEQFF; CDR3nt: TGTGCCAGCAGAAACAGGGGAGGATACAATGAGCAGTTCTTC
abundance: few; d_gene: TRBD2; v_gene: TRBV2; j_gene: TRBJ2-4; CDR3aa: CASSGLAGGDIQYF; CDR3nt: TGTGCCAGCAGTGGACTAGCGGGAGGGGACATTCAGTACTTC
abundance: .; d_gene: .; v_gene: TRBV18; j_gene: TRBJ2-5; CDR3aa: CASSPIGARETQYF; CDR3nt: TGTGCCAGCTCACCGATAGGGGCGCGGGAGACCCAGTACTTC
abundance: .; d_gene: .; v_gene: TRBV5-6; j_gene: TRBJ1-2; CDR3aa: CASSLWSLWGYTF; CDR3nt: TGTGCCAGCAGCTTGTGGTCTCTTTGGGGCTACACCTTC
abundance: .; d_gene: TRBD1; v_gene: TRBV9; j_gene: TRBJ1-1; CDR3aa: CASSGYGTAF; CDR3nt: TGTGCCAGCAGCGGATACGGGACAGCCTTT
abundance: .; d_gene: .; v_gene: TRBV7-9; j_gene: TRBJ1-6; CDR3aa: CASSLTGGLSSPLHF; CDR3nt: TGTGCCAGCAGCCTCACCGGGGGGCTTAGTTCACCCCTCCACTTT
abundance: .; d_gene: TRBD1; v_gene: TRBV4-2; j_gene: TRBJ1-2; CDR3aa: CASSQGRGGHGYTF; CDR3nt: TGTGCCAGCAGCCAAGGAAGAGGGGGCCATGGCTACACCTTC
abundance: few; d_gene: .; v_gene: TRBV7-9; j_gene: TRBJ2-2; CDR3aa: CASRITGELFF; CDR3nt: TGTGCCAGCAGAATCACCGGGGAGCTGTTTTTT
abundance: .; d_gene: TRBD2; v_gene: TRBV7-2; j_gene: TRBJ2-5; CDR3aa: CASSLGPGGETQYF; CDR3nt: TGTGCCAGCAGCTTAGGTCCCGGGGGGGAGACCCAGTACTTC
abundance: few; d_gene: TRBD1; v_gene: TRBV18; j_gene: TRBJ2-1; CDR3aa: CASSADRGREQFF; CDR3nt: TGTGCCAGCTCAGCGGACAGGGGGCGGGAGCAGTTCTTC
abundance: .; d_gene: .; v_gene: TRBV9; j_gene: TRBJ1-1; CDR3aa: CASSGQPYTEAFF; CDR3nt: TGTGCCAGCAGCGGACAGCCGTACACTGAAGCTTTCTTT
abundance: .; d_gene: .; v_gene: TRBV7-2; j_gene: TRBJ2-7; CDR3aa: CASSLGAEPYEQYF; CDR3nt: TGTGCCAGCAGCTTAGGAGCCGAACCTTACGAGCAGTACTTC
abundance: .; d_gene: .; v_gene: TRBV5-1; j_gene: TRBJ2-5; CDR3aa: CASSLALAAQETQYF; CDR3nt: TGCGCCAGCAGCTTGGCCCTCGCGGCCCAAGAGACCCAGTACTTC
abundance: .; d_gene: .; v_gene: TRBV5-6; j_gene: TRBJ1-2; CDR3aa: CASSPLVAGYGYTF; CDR3nt: TGTGCCAGCAGTCCGTTAGTGGCGGGCTATGGCTACACCTTC
abundance: .; d_gene: .; v_gene: TRBV19; j_gene: TRBJ1-6; CDR3aa: CASSSGSYNSPLHF; CDR3nt: TGTGCCAGTAGTTCGGGGAGCTATAATTCACCCCTCCACTTT
abundance: few; d_gene: .; v_gene: TRBV19; j_gene: TRBJ2-7; CDR3aa: CASSPPPGSRGSYEQYF; CDR3nt: TGTGCCAGTAGCCCTCCTCCCGGCTCCCGGGGCTCCTACGAGCAGTACTTC
abundance: .; d_gene: .; v_gene: TRBV2; j_gene: TRBJ1-1; CDR3aa: CASRVGHMNTEAFF; CDR3nt: TGTGCCAGCAGGGTAGGACACATGAACACTGAAGCTTTCTTT
abundance: .; d_gene: .; v_gene: TRBV9; j_gene: TRBJ1-2; CDR3aa: CASSPDGTPHGYTF; CDR3nt: TGTGCCAGCAGCCCAGACGGCACCCCACATGGCTACACCTTC
abundance: .; d_gene: .; v_gene: TRBV6-6; j_gene: TRBJ1-1; CDR3aa: CASTPPQGTEAFF; CDR3nt: TGTGCCAGCACTCCCCCACAGGGCACTGAAGCTTTCTTT
abundance: few; d_gene: .; v_gene: TRBV9; j_gene: TRBJ2-7; CDR3aa: CASSVASRSYEQYF; CDR3nt: TGTGCCAGCAGCGTAGCTAGCCGCTCCTACGAGCAGTACTTC
abundance: .; d_gene: .; v_gene: TRBV2; j_gene: TRBJ1-4; CDR3aa: CASSVRGGEKLFF; CDR3nt: TGTGCCAGCTCGGTTAGGGGCGGTGAAAAACTGTTTTTT
abundance: few; d_gene: .; v_gene: TRBV2; j_gene: TRBJ2-7; CDR3aa: CASYPGTYEQYF; CDR3nt: TGTGCCAGCTACCCAGGGACCTACGAGCAGTACTTC
abundance: .; d_gene: .; v_gene: TRBV6-1; j_gene: TRBJ1-4; CDR3aa: CASSEAGLHEKLFF; CDR3nt: TGTGCCAGCAGTGAGGCAGGATTACATGAAAAACTGTTTTTT
abundance: .; d_gene: TRBD1; v_gene: TRBV9; j_gene: TRBJ2-3; CDR3aa: CASSVGQGADTQYF; CDR3nt: TGTGCCAGCAGCGTAGGACAGGGGGCAGATACGCAGTATTTT
abundance: .; d_gene: TRBD1; v_gene: TRBV4-1; j_gene: TRBJ1-2; CDR3aa: CASRRTGGLVGYTF; CDR3nt: TGCGCCAGCAGGCGGACAGGGGGTTTAGTTGGCTACACCTTC
abundance: .; d_gene: TRBD1; v_gene: TRBV4-1; j_gene: TRBJ2-1; CDR3aa: CASSYTGTGRNEQFF; CDR3nt: TGCGCCAGCAGCTATACCGGGACAGGGCGAAATGAGCAGTTCTTC
abundance: .; d_gene: .; v_gene: TRBV29-1; j_gene: TRBJ2-7; CDR3aa: CSVEDNMGGPEQYF; CDR3nt: TGCAGCGTTGAAGATAATATGGGGGGTCCCGAGCAGTACTTC
abundance: .; d_gene: .; v_gene: TRBV5-1; j_gene: TRBJ2-7; CDR3aa: CASSRRPLEQYF; CDR3nt: TGCGCCAGCAGCCGGAGGCCCTTGGAGCAGTACTTC
abundance: .; d_gene: TRBD1; v_gene: TRBV28; j_gene: TRBJ2-5; CDR3aa: CASSTSTGNLQETQYF; CDR3nt: TGTGCCAGCAGTACCTCGACAGGGAACCTCCAAGAGACCCAGTACTTC
abundance: few; d_gene: TRBD2; v_gene: TRBV2; j_gene: TRBJ2-7; CDR3aa: CASSVGLAAYEQYF; CDR3nt: TGTGCCAGCAGTGTTGGACTAGCGGCCTACGAGCAGTACTTC
abundance: .; d_gene: TRBD1; v_gene: TRBV25-1; j_gene: TRBJ1-1; CDR3aa: CASSHLGGRGSEAFF; CDR3nt: TGTGCCAGCAGCCACCTAGGGGGCAGGGGGTCTGAAGCTTTCTTT
abundance: .; d_gene: .; v_gene: TRBV27; j_gene: TRBJ2-1; CDR3aa: CASSSSRQSLRNEQFF; CDR3nt: TGTGCCAGCAGTTCCTCGAGACAGTCCCTCAGGAATGAGCAGTTCTTC
abundance: .; d_gene: .; v_gene: TRBV7-2; j_gene: TRBJ2-6; CDR3aa: CASSLLGGSGANVLTF; CDR3nt: TGTGCCAGCAGCTTACTGGGCGGCTCTGGGGCCAACGTCCTGACTTTC
abundance: .; d_gene: .; v_gene: TRBV10-3; j_gene: TRBJ2-1; CDR3aa: CAISLGSSYNEQFF; CDR3nt: TGTGCCATCAGTTTGGGGAGCTCCTACAATGAGCAGTTCTTC
abundance: .; d_gene: .; v_gene: TRBV7-9; j_gene: TRBJ2-1; CDR3aa: CASSVDRYNEQFF; CDR3nt: TGTGCCAGCAGCGTTGACAGGTACAATGAGCAGTTCTTC
abundance: .; d_gene: .; v_gene: TRBV29-1; j_gene: TRBJ2-5; CDR3aa: CSAAREETQYF; CDR3nt: TGCAGCGCCGCCAGGGAAGAGACCCAGTACTTC
abundance: .; d_gene: TRBD1; v_gene: TRBV13; j_gene: TRBJ1-4; CDR3aa: CASSSRQGGDEKLFF; CDR3nt: TGTGCCAGCAGCTCAAGACAGGGGGGTGATGAAAAACTGTTTTTT
abundance: once; d_gene: TRBD2; v_gene: TRBV7-2; j_gene: TRBJ2-7; CDR3aa: CASSLAGTSGRAPYEQYF; CDR3nt: TGTGCCAGCAGCTTAGCGGGGACTAGCGGGAGGGCCCCCTACGAGCAGTACTTC
abundance: .; d_gene: .; v_gene: TRBV9; j_gene: TRBJ2-7; CDR3aa: CASSVGDSSYEQYF; CDR3nt: TGTGCCAGCAGCGTAGGTGACTCCTCCTACGAGCAGTACTTC
abundance: .; d_gene: TRBD1; v_gene: TRBV6-6; j_gene: TRBJ2-7; CDR3aa: CASSYTGQGSYEQYF; CDR3nt: TGTGCCAGCAGTTACACAGGACAGGGTTCCTACGAGCAGTACTTC
abundance: once; d_gene: .; v_gene: TRBV6-5; j_gene: TRBJ1-5; CDR3aa: CASSYRQGLNQPQHF; CDR3nt: TGTGCCAGCAGTTACCGTCAGGGGCTGAATCAGCCCCAGCATTTT
abundance: .; d_gene: TRBD1; v_gene: TRBV5-1; j_gene: TRBJ2-7; CDR3aa: CASSYWAGGHEQYF; CDR3nt: TGCGCCAGCAGCTATTGGGCAGGGGGCCACGAGCAGTACTTC
abundance: .; d_gene: .; v_gene: TRBV18; j_gene: TRBJ1-1; CDR3aa: CASSPAAGRGNTEAFF; CDR3nt: TGTGCCAGCTCACCAGCGGCAGGGAGGGGGAACACTGAAGCTTTCTTT
abundance: .; d_gene: .; v_gene: TRBV28; j_gene: TRBJ1-2; CDR3aa: CASRSLGNYTF; CDR3nt: TGTGCCAGCAGATCGCTGGGGAATTACACCTTC
abundance: .; d_gene: .; v_gene: TRBV6-1; j_gene: TRBJ1-5; CDR3aa: CASRETGYQPQHF; CDR3nt: TGTGCCAGCAGAGAGACGGGATATCAGCCCCAGCATTTT
abundance: .; d_gene: .; v_gene: TRBV28; j_gene: TRBJ1-3; CDR3aa: CASSSFTGGGPYSGNTIYF; CDR3nt: TGTGCCAGCAGTTCATTTACTGGTGGAGGTCCTTACTCTGGAAACACCATATATTTT
abundance: .; d_gene: TRBD1; v_gene: TRBV7-2; j_gene: TRBJ1-2; CDR3aa: CASSLGQGRNGYTF; CDR3nt: TGTGCCAGCAGCTTGGGACAGGGGAGGAATGGCTACACCTTC
abundance: .; d_gene: TRBD1; v_gene: TRBV18; j_gene: TRBJ1-5; CDR3aa: CASSPDRAGNQPQHF; CDR3nt: TGTGCCAGCTCACCGGACAGGGCGGGGAATCAGCCCCAGCATTTT
abundance: .; d_gene: TRBD2; v_gene: TRBV18; j_gene: TRBJ2-7; CDR3aa: CASSTWTSGIYEQYF; CDR3nt: TGTGCCAGCTCAACCTGGACTAGCGGGATTTACGAGCAGTACTTC
abundance: .; d_gene: TRBD2; v_gene: TRBV6-1; j_gene: TRBJ2-7; CDR3aa: CASSGRPLIAGEESEQYF; CDR3nt: TGTGCCAGCAGTGGACGACCGCTAATAGCGGGAGAGGAATCCGAGCAGTACTTC
abundance: .; d_gene: TRBD1; v_gene: TRBV5-1; j_gene: TRBJ2-3; CDR3aa: CASSLEQGTDTQYF; CDR3nt: TGCGCCAGCAGCTTGGAACAGGGGACAGATACGCAGTATTTT
abundance: .; d_gene: .; v_gene: TRBV5-1; j_gene: TRBJ2-5; CDR3aa: CASRPVGAGRGETQYF; CDR3nt: TGCGCCAGCAGACCGGTGGGGGCAGGAAGGGGTGAGACCCAGTACTTC
abundance: .; d_gene: .; v_gene: TRBV27; j_gene: TRBJ1-2; CDR3aa: CASRGDIYGYTF; CDR3nt: TGTGCCAGCAGGGGGGACATCTATGGCTACACCTTC
abundance: .; d_gene: .; v_gene: TRBV9; j_gene: TRBJ2-7; CDR3aa: CASSVVPTGYEQYF; CDR3nt: TGTGCCAGCAGCGTAGTCCCGACAGGCTACGAGCAGTACTTC